These 9 T cell receptor beta chains were sequenced from one sample in a study of T-cell memory formation after mild COVID-19. MiXCR, run by TCRdb on the 5' RACE reads, gives a single entry per CDR3 protein. The sample contains fewer than 650,000 distinct CDR3 sequences, roughly 21% of which appear only once. Sequencing was done on a sample of PBMCs or a T cell subset sorted from them (not recorded which). These receptors all stem from an adult woman who had mild COVID-19 (a few samples of this study predate the infection). Cell type and time point are not known.

The chain carries TRBV23-1 and TRBJ2-3; 7 bases are shared with TRBD1. TRBV23-1 is an ORF for which the function is uncertain. The length of the CDR3 is 14 residues. With 10 bases clipped from V and 5 bases from J, the junction kept 12 bases outside the gene matches. The CDR3: CAILGRGGEDTQYF. DNA for the CDR3: TGCGCCATCTTGGGTAGAGGGGGCGAAGATACGCAGTATTTT.

This clonotype was counted between two and nine times. The CDR3 DNA follows: TGTGCCAGCAGCGGGGGACTAGCGGCCGTTTCTGAGCAGTTCTTC. Translating it yields CASSGGLAAVSEQFF. The chain links TRBV9 to TRBJ2-1, with TRBD2 identical over 11 bases. This CDR3 has 15 residues. The J segment lost 9 bases and the V segment lost 3 bases, leaving 8 bases of the junction unmatched. Germline values: CDR1 SGDLS, CDR2 YYNGEE.

In its sample, this clonotype was seen a few times. The chain joins TRBV20-1 to TRBJ1-5, with D possibly being TRBD1 (5 bases). This CDR3 spans 16 amino acids. The V and J ends lost 5 bases and 0 bases respectively, with 17 bases between them. Germline V gene sequence: CDR1 DFQATT, CDR2 SNEGSKA (reference sequence). The CDR3 spells CSARRDGSYSNQPQHF. The CDR3 DNA reads TGCAGTGCTCGCCGGGACGGGAGTTATAGCAATCAGCCCCAGCATTTT.

In this sample, this clonotype turned up once. The rearrangement uses TRBV7-2 and TRBJ2-7; D is possibly TRBD1 or TRBD2 (5 bases each). Per germline, CDR1 SGHTA and CDR2 FQGNSA. The CDR3 contains 18 residues. The ends were cut back, 0 bases at V and 0 bases at J, with 18 bases in the middle. CDR3 sequence (DNA): TGTGCCAGCAGCTTAGCCCCACTCGGGACCCGAAGCTCCTACGAGCAGTACTTC. Amino acid sequence: CASSLAPLGTRSSYEQYF.

A few counts support this clonotype. V gene TRBV10-2 combines with J gene TRBJ1-4, with D maybe TRBD1 (6 bases). The CDR3 has 13 amino acids. CDR1 WSHSY and CDR2 SAAADI come from the germline V gene. The V end was cut by 8 bases, the J end by 8 bases, with 15 bases between. In DNA, the CDR3 is TGCGCCAGCCAAGACAGGTTGGGGGAAAAACTGTTTTTT. Translating gives CASQDRLGEKLFF.

The V gene is TRBV7-9, the J gene TRBJ1-5; no definite D call. The CDR3 loop spans 13 amino acids. CDR1 and CDR2 (germline): SEHNR, FQNEAQ (reference sequence). V gave up 5 bases and J gave up 3 bases, with 8 bases separating them. CDR3 sequence reads: CASSTLPNQPQHF. The CDR3 bases are TGTGCCAGCAGCACCTTACCCAATCAGCCCCAGCATTTT.

Here the CDR3 reads CASSPTTSTDTQYF. DNA of the CDR3: TGCGCCAGCAGCCCTACAACTAGCACAGATACGCAGTATTTT. V and J are TRBV4-3 and TRBJ2-3; D is undetermined. The V gene's germline CDR1 is LGHNA and CDR2 YSLEER. The germline V and J ends were trimmed by 4 bases and 0 bases, with 8 bases remaining between them. The CDR3 spans 14 residues.

This clonotype turned up a few times. The rearrangement joins TRBV24-1 to TRBJ2-5, with 11 bases identical to TRBD1. The J segment lost 4 bases and the V segment lost 4 bases, leaving 4 bases of the junction unmatched. Germline assignment: CDR1 KGHDR and CDR2 SFDVKD. The CDR3 is made up of 15 amino acids. The DNA of the CDR3 is TGTGCCACCAGTGAGCAAGGGACAGGGGGAGAGACCCAGTACTTC. It is translated as CATSEQGTGGETQYF.

This clonotype showed up many times. CDR3 in amino acids: CASSPMGDEQFF. DNA of the CDR3: TGTGCCAGCTCACCAATGGGAGATGAGCAGTTCTTC. The rearrangement joins TRBV18 to TRBJ2-1, with a tentative D call TRBD2 (5 bases). Trimming cost V 2 bases and J 8 bases, with 7 bases left between them. Germline loops: CDR1 KGHSH, CDR2 LQKENI. CDR3 length equals 12 residues.